Below are 11 T cell receptor beta chains sequenced from a single sample in a study of blood T cell repertoires in COVID-19. Sequenced by immunoSEQ multiplex PCR; TCRdb stores in-frame clones only, minus some. The data contain under 200,000 clones, more than 85% of them singletons. The specimen sequenced was peripheral blood. All receptors derive from a man between 45 and 60 years old with acute or convalescent COVID-19.

J is TRBJ1-5 and V is TRBV4-1, with D uncertain. V lost 3 bases and J lost 4, with 7 bases in between. The germline V gene encodes CDR1 MGHRA and CDR2 YSYEKL. CDR3 length: 13 amino acids. DNA of the CDR3: TGCGCCAGCAGCCAGCCCGGTAATCAGCCCCAGCATTTT. Protein product: CASSQPGNQPQHF.

CDR3 sequence: CASSMAPPGRGSYNSPLHF. The CDR3 coding sequence is TGTGCCAGTAGTATGGCACCGCCGGGGAGAGGCTCCTATAATTCACCCCTCCACTTT. This chain connects TRBV19 to TRBJ1-6; D unresolved. The length of the CDR3 is 19 residues. Germline V gives CDR1 LNHDA, CDR2 SQIVND (reference sequence). Trimming shortened V by 3 bases and J by 0 bases, and 18 bases separated the two germline ends.

This chain connects TRBV7-3 to TRBJ2-1; 11 bases align to TRBD2. The CDR3 is 16 residues long. Unmatched junction bases numbered 10, after V lost 4 bases and J lost 8 bases. Germline V CDR1 and CDR2: SGHTA, FQGTGA. This CDR3 is CASSWVLAGGPHEQFF. CDR3 in DNA: TGTGCCAGCAGCTGGGTCCTAGCGGGAGGCCCCCATGAGCAGTTCTTC.

This chain links TRBV6-5 with TRBJ2-7, with 8 bases aligning to TRBD2. Germline-derived CDR1 and CDR2 are MNHEY and SVGAGI. V dropped 7 bases and J dropped 3; count of bases not matched to a gene: 11. The CDR3 runs 15 residues. The CDR3 sequence: CASTSPTSGSYEQYF. In DNA, the CDR3 is TGTGCCAGCACCTCTCCCACTAGCGGTAGCTACGAGCAGTACTTC.

The rearrangement joins TRBV19 to TRBJ2-7; 13 bases are shared with TRBD2. With 8 bases clipped from V and 4 bases from J, the junction kept 11 bases outside the gene matches. There are 16 residues in the CDR3. CDR1 and CDR2 (germline): LNHDA, SQIVND (reference sequence). The CDR3 sequence: CASYGLTSGRTYEQYF. The CDR3 nucleotides are TGTGCCAGTTATGGCTTGACTAGCGGGAGGACATACGAGCAGTACTTC.

CDR3 sequence: CASNRGYQPQHF. The CDR3 coding sequence is TGTGCCAGTAACAGGGGTTATCAGCCCCAGCATTTT. This chain joins TRBV19 and TRBJ1-5; 7 bases map to TRBD1. Germline V lookup: CDR1 LNHDA, CDR2 SQIVND (reference sequence). The CDR3 sequence is 12 residues long. V lost 7 bases, J lost 5 bases, and 2 bases stayed unmatched.

The CDR3 sequence is CASLGRGQGFRLPYNEQFF. The DNA of the CDR3 is TGTGCCAGCCTCGGGAGGGGACAGGGATTCCGTCTCCCCTACAATGAGCAGTTCTTC. V and J are TRBV21-1 and TRBJ2-1; the D segment call TRBD1 is taken from the table without a DNA check. TRBV21-1 is assigned pseudogene status. This CDR3 comprises 19 residues.

The chain joins TRBV18 to TRBJ1-5; TRBD1 matches at 9 bases. The germline gives CDR1 KGHSH, CDR2 LQKENI. The CDR3 runs to 14 residues. J gave up 5 bases and V 3 bases, and 2 bases lay outside the gene matches. CDR3 sequence: CASSPGTGYQPQHF. For the CDR3, the DNA is TGTGCCAGCTCACCGGGGACAGGGTATCAGCCCCAGCATTTT. The full variable domain, with the rest looked up from reference TRBV18 and TRBJ1-5, is NAGVMQNPRHLVRRRGQEARLRCSPMKGHSHVYWYRQLPEEGLKFMVYLQKENIIDESGMPKERFSAEFPKEGPSILRIQQVVRGDSAAYFCASSPGTGYQPQHFGDGTRLSIL.

J is TRBJ2-1 and V is TRBV19; 11 bases are a match to TRBD2. The CDR3 has 15 amino acids. V lost 2 bases and J lost 8; bases outside the gene matches: 5. Germline CDR1 reads LNHDA; CDR2 reads SQIVND (reference sequence). The CDR3 is CASSIMASGGHEQFF. The CDR3 DNA reads as TGTGCCAGTAGTATAATGGCTAGCGGGGGGCATGAGCAGTTCTTC.

The chain carries TRBV18 and TRBJ2-1; a possible D gene is TRBD2 (6 bases). The CDR3 is 15 amino acids. V was pared by 3 bases and J by 8 bases, with 17 bases between. Looked up from germline, CDR1 is KGHSH and CDR2 is LQKENI. CDR3 DNA sequence: TGTGCCAGCTCACCGAGCGGGTCTGAAGAACATGAGCAGTTCTTC. Its translation is CASSPSGSEEHEQFF.

This clone was detected only once. The V and J genes are TRBV7-2 and TRBJ2-2; 13 bases are a match to TRBD2. Germline assignment: CDR1 SGHTA and CDR2 FQGNSA. The CDR3 extends over 16 amino acids. V was pared by 5 bases and J by 4 bases, with 4 bases of the junction left unmatched. In nucleotides, the CDR3 is TGTGCCAGCAGCCCCTGGACTAGCGGGGGCACCGGGGAGCTGTTTTTT. Protein sequence: CASSPWTSGGTGELFF.